This T cell receptor beta chain was sequenced for a study of shared clonotypes between healthy human individuals. The CDR3 runs 20 residues. The germline CDR1 and CDR2 sequences are SGHRS and YFSETQ. V gave up 0 bases and J gave up 4 bases; unmatched junction bases: 11. This clone appeared a single time. All of the donors resided in Nashville, Tennessee, and each was a Caucasian adult. Profiled with immunoSEQ multiplex PCR; TCRdb holds only in-frame clones, not every one. This table has approximately 1,500,000 clones, approximately 98% appearing once. The source material was naive CD4+ T cells sorted from blood. Subset noted: CD45RA+ positively selected. This clonotype originated in a man aged 25 to 40 in good health. The rearrangement joins TRBV5-1 to TRBJ2-6; TRBD2 matches 12 bases. CDR3 coding DNA: TGCGCCAGCAGCTTGGTGGGTACTAGCGGGAGGCCGACAGGGGCCAACGTCCTGACTTTC. Translation gives CASSLVGTSGRPTGANVLTF.